This T cell receptor beta chain was identified in a study of OX40 agonist ivuxolimab in advanced cancers. Data came from immunoSEQ multiplex PCR; TCRdb stores just in-frame clones and leaves some out. Of about 50,000 clones in the sample, just under 85% were seen once. The V gene end was trimmed by 5 bases and the J gene end by 6 bases; junction bases not matched to a gene: 10. This CDR3 spans 15 amino acids. Germline V gene lookup returns CDR1 SGHRS and CDR2 YFSETQ. This sample comprised CD4+ or CD8+ T cells sorted from blood, obtained in a trial of the OX40 agonist ivuxolimab. The chain carries TRBV5-1 and TRBJ2-1; 8 bases fit TRBD2. The origin of this receptor is an adult with an advanced solid tumor such as melanoma, head and neck, liver or kidney cancer. The CDR3 spells CASREAGELTNEQFF. The DNA for the CDR3 is TGCGCCAGCAGAGAAGCGGGGGAATTGACCAATGAGCAGTTCTTC.